This T cell receptor (beta chain) was identified during a study of T cell responses to AZD1222 COVID-19 vaccine (dated by TCRdb to the early 2020s). Looking at the study overall: Because spike-specific TCR depth and breadth did not differ between the two schedules, AZD1222 recipients who got a second dose at roughly 4 weeks were pooled with those who got a second dose at roughly 12 weeks. Trial participants were enrolled by age into subgroups of 18-55, 56-69 and 70-plus years, and about 150, 27 and 61 TCR-sequenced participants, respectively, were included in these subgroups. A total of about 250 trial participants underwent TCR sequencing, of whom around 210 had received two doses of AZD1222 and roughly 26 had received two doses of the MenACWY control vaccine. General study outcomes and caveats: Because no day 14 peak-response samples were available, repertoires were characterized only after the peak T cell response. The 56-69-year group was small, and its depth increase did not reach significance, likely because of low power. Conclusions about previously exposed vaccinees are limited, since just a handful of AZD1222 recipients were seropositive for SARS-CoV-2 at baseline. Most participants were white British and females outnumbered males, and the authors suggested that clonal diversity may have been underestimated. Spike-specific TCR breadth and depth rose significantly after two AZD1222 doses compared with day 0 and with MenACWY recipients. Reportedly, almost half of the unique spike-specific TCRs recognized epitopes lying outside the regions that are mutated in the B.1.351 and B.1.1.7 variants. Vaccine-associated CD4 TCRs spanned the whole spike protein, with dominant responses in regions 160-218 and 743-854.

The meaning of the sample's time point label: baseline before first vaccination. Vaccinee samples came from UK trials COV001 and COV002, including a single-blind randomized controlled phase 2/3 trial of AZD1222 (ChAdOx1 nCoV-19) in healthy adults. For TCRbeta chain sequencing, PBMC samples were collected from trial participants at day 0 and at day 28 after the second dose. As concerns this clone: No cognate antigen has been identified for it. Per-base quality was not reported, and no clone a single base away is much larger than it.

The CDR3 regions of human TCRbeta chains were subjected to immunosequencing. From the authors' description of their analysis: Repertoire TCRs were checked for matches against a reference library of SARS-CoV-2-specific TCRs that had been generated using the MIRA antigen-specificity platform. Breadth meant the fraction of unique TCRs that were SARS-CoV-2-associated, whereas depth meant the fraction of total T cells that were SARS-CoV-2-associated. Using the MIRA data, each spike-specific TCR was assigned both to the spike region to which the TCR was reactive and to a CD4 or CD8 class. Log10-transformed breadth and depth values were compared by one-way ANOVA with Sidak's multiple comparisons tests. Here the immuneACCESS table is served through TCRdb, limited to in-frame sequences with V and J called. Missing clones are a known gap in these copies; in checked studies unresolved V genes cover under half, and the rest lacks a known reason. The DNA was the basis for D and trimming; V, J and clone size are from that table. A total of about 110,000 clones appear in this sample, 89% of them only once. The ten largest clones take up almost 4.5% of the sample.

The CDR3 sequence holds 16 residues, the cysteine and phenylalanine included. Just CDR3 DNA is preserved here, 48 bases in frame from base 1. V was cut back by 2 bases and J by 0 bases, leaving a gap of 8 bases between them. The germline V gene (reference sequence) provides CDR1 SEHNR and CDR2 FQNEAQ. This specimen consisted of peripheral blood, obtained on day 0 of AZD1222 vaccination. This chain is built from TRBV7-9 and TRBJ2-6; the D gene cannot be resolved reliably. The source is an adult in good health. In nucleotide form, the sequence is TGTGCCAGCAGCTTACCTGCGGTCTCTGGGGCCAACGTCCTGACTTTC. Translation gives CASSLPAVSGANVLTF.